The clone carrying this T cell receptor (beta chain) was detected a few times. Antigen unknown. This record belongs to a study of cytomegalovirus exposure and HLA in healthy donors. Study-level findings and limits: Researchers reported in a later analysis that a missense DCLRE1C variant was tied to TCR beta V- and J-gene trimming.

A multiplex PCR was run with 60 Vbeta primers and 13 Jbeta primers. Clones were sequenced by immunoSEQ multiplex PCR, and TCRdb holds only the in-frame ones, with some missing. The top ten hold around 7% of the sample, which has over 65,000 clones, roughly four fifths seen once. Unmatched junction bases numbered 15, after V lost 4 bases and J lost 2 bases. Germline CDR1 MNHEY, CDR2 SMNVEV (reference sequence). The length of the CDR3 is 20 residues. The V gene is TRBV27, the J gene TRBJ2-5; TRBD2 agrees at 14 bases. Input material: PBMCs. The clonotype originates from a woman in her thirties in good health and CMV-seropositive. The chain's CDR3 is CASSSLYRTSGRYEQETQYF. The CDR3 DNA follows: TGTGCCAGCAGTTCCCTGTATAGGACTAGCGGGAGGTACGAACAAGAGACCCAGTACTTC.